This TCR beta chain was obtained from a study of blood T cell repertoires in COVID-19. Study overall: Acute and convalescent COVID-19 samples came from the United States, Italy and Spain. In each case, the material was cDNA or gDNA derived from T cells, B-cell-depleted T cells, or PBMCs.

Under the authors' procedure: Researchers report that nucleated cell counts were estimated from reference gene primer amplification. Libraries were prepared by immunoSEQ multiplex PCR; TCRdb keeps only in-frame clonotypes and omits some of them. The V and J calls and clone size come from that table; D and trimming were worked out from the DNA. The table shows about 15,000 clones, with 85% to 95% occurring only once. The V segment lost 8 bases and the J segment 8 bases; nucleotides outside the gene matches: 16. Looked up from germline, CDR1 is LGHNA and CDR2 is YSLEER. The CDR3 has 16 residues. In this sample, this clone is hyperexpanded (1% or more).

The sample taken for sequencing was peripheral blood. The clonotype was recovered from a human donor with active COVID-19. The donor label of this sample is uncertain. The chain uses TRBV4-3 and TRBJ2-2, with 8 bases identical to TRBD1. CDR3 sequence reads: CASSQGVRQRWGELFF. The CDR3 nucleotides are TGCGCCAGCTCACAGGGGGTCCGGCAGAGATGGGGGGAGCTGTTTTTT.